This T cell receptor (beta chain) was recorded in a study of T cell repertoires in cytomegalovirus infection. A single record per CDR3 protein comes from TCRdb applying MiXCR to the reads. In the table there are about 920,000 distinct CDR3 sequences, approximately 30% of which are singletons. Study-level findings and limits: The ex vivo response was dominated by HLA-C-restricted CMV-specific TCR beta clonotypes.

Per the germline V gene, CDR1 is LNHDA and CDR2 is SQIVND (reference sequence). This CDR3 contains 15 residues. V shed 7 bases and J shed 3 bases, with 16 bases lying between them. Remarks on this clonotype: As yet, its antigen is unknown.

This chain uses TRBV19 with TRBJ2-4, with D possibly TRBD2 on 5 matching bases. The source material was cultured CD8+ T cells from PBMCs, sampled from culture after CMV antigen stimulation. The TCR was taken from a human donor in good health (CMV status not recorded). Some clones in this sample may be carry-over from other donors' samples. The CDR3 sequence: CASTPTIRGKNIQYF. Written as DNA, the CDR3 is TGTGCCAGTACCCCCACTATCCGGGGCAAAAACATTCAGTACTTC.